This entry describes one T cell receptor (beta chain). The data stem from a study of OX40 agonist ivuxolimab in advanced cancers. The V gene end was trimmed by 5 bases and the J gene end by 7 bases; junction bases not matched to a gene: 11. Germline V gene sequence: CDR1 SGHTA, CDR2 FQGNSA. The CDR3 covers 15 residues. Profiled with immunoSEQ multiplex PCR; TCRdb holds only in-frame clones, not every one. The sample holds around 67,000 clones, over 70% seen once. This chain joins TRBV7-2 and TRBJ1-1, with 9 bases matching TRBD1. This sequence originates from an adult with an advanced solid tumor such as melanoma, head and neck, liver or kidney cancer. The material sequenced was CD4+ or CD8+ T cells sorted from blood, taken in a trial of the OX40 agonist ivuxolimab. This CDR3 reads CASSIGTGRVFEAFF. The CDR3 region has the DNA TGTGCCAGCAGCATAGGGACAGGGAGGGTCTTTGAAGCTTTCTTT.